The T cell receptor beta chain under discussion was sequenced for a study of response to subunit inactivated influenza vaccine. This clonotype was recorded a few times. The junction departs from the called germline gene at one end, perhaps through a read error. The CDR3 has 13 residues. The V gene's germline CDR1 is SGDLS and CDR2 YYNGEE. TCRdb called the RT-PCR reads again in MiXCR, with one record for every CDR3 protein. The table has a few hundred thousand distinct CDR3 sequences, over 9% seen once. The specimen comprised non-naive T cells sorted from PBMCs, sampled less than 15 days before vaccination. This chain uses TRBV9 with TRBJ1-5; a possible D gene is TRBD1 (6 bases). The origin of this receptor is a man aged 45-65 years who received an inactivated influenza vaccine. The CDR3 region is CASSVDVGQLQHF. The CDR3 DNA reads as TGTGCCAGCAGCGTAGATGTTGGACAGCTCCAGCATTTT.